These 10 T cell receptor beta chains came from one sample sequenced in a study of blood T cell repertoires in COVID-19 (dated by TCRdb to about 2020). Library preparation was by the immunoSEQ multiplex PCR assay. TCRdb took over this immuneACCESS table, retaining in-frame rearrangements with V and J assigned. Such tables are incomplete; in checked studies, under half of the missing clones stem from an unresolved V gene, and the remainder is unexplained. The sample includes under 150,000 clones, with 85% observed a single time. 10% to 15% of the sample lies in the top ten. Sequenced input: peripheral blood. The receptor set was obtained from a human donor in a cohort sampled during active COVID-19.

The chain combines TRBV6-6 with TRBJ2-1, with TRBD2 identical over 9 bases. V was pared by 10 bases and J by 0 bases, with 4 bases of the junction left unmatched. This CDR3 comprises 14 residues. From germline, CDR1 is MNHNY and CDR2 SVGAGI (reference sequence). The CDR3 region has the DNA TGTGCCAACCGTAGCGGGAGCTCCTACAATGAGCAGTTCTTC. This encodes CANRSGSSYNEQFF.

The CDR3 sequence: CASSFRRNQPQHF. DNA of the CDR3: TGTGCCAGCAGCTTCCGCAGAAATCAGCCCCAGCATTTT. The chain joins TRBV5-8 to TRBJ1-5; D is uncertain. The CDR3 totals 13 residues. The germline V and J ends were trimmed by 2 bases and 4 bases, with 7 bases remaining between them. Per germline, CDR1 SGHTS and CDR2 YDEGEE.

J is TRBJ2-7 and V is TRBV6-5, with D possibly being TRBD1 (5 bases). Germline lookup yields CDR1 MNHEY and CDR2 SVGAGI. Trimming took 6 bases from V and 3 from J, leaving 12 bases between them. CDR3 length: 13 residues. The CDR3 is CASRTETHYEQYF. CDR3 coding DNA: TGTGCCAGCAGGACAGAGACCCACTACGAGCAGTACTTC.

The V gene is TRBV4-1, the J gene TRBJ1-2; 7 positions agree with TRBD1. The CDR3 extends over 16 amino acids. Trimming at V came to 2 bases and at J to 4 bases, leaving 10 bases not matched to a gene. Germline V gene lookup returns CDR1 MGHRA and CDR2 YSYEKL. In nucleotides, the CDR3 is TGCGCCAGCAGCCAATGGGCCACAGGGGCAGTCTATGGCTACACCTTC. It codes for CASSQWATGAVYGYTF.

There are a few counts of this clone. The chain is built from TRBV7-3 and TRBJ1-6; the D gene is possibly TRBD1 (6 bases). The V end was cut by 0 bases, the J end by 7 bases, with 13 bases between. Looked up from germline, CDR1 is SGHTA and CDR2 is FQGTGA. This CDR3 contains 16 residues. The DNA of the CDR3 is TGTGCCAGCAGCTTAACACGCAGGGGTGGGAATTCACCCCTCCACTTT. Translation: CASSLTRRGGNSPLHF.

This clone was seen more than once but under ten times. This sequence joins TRBV30 and TRBJ2-4; D ambiguous. Germline V gives CDR1 GTSNPN, CDR2 SVGIG (reference sequence). The length of the CDR3 is 15 residues. Trimming stripped 0 bases from V and 1 base from J, with 10 bases between. The CDR3 DNA sequence: TGTGCCTGGAGTGTAGAGACACTCGCCAAAAACATTCAGTACTTC. The encoded protein is CAWSVETLAKNIQYF.

The rearrangement joins TRBV10-3 to TRBJ1-1; D is perhaps TRBD1 (6 bases). Trimming stripped 2 bases from V and 0 bases from J, with 37 bases between. The CDR3 is made up of 24 amino acids. Germline CDR1 and CDR2: ENHRY and SYGVKD. The CDR3, as DNA: TGTGCCATCAGTGAGAGGAGGGACTATACAGGGAGATTACATCCCGGGGAGGTGAACACTGAAGCTTTCTTT. Protein: CAISERRDYTGRLHPGEVNTEAFF.

The V and J genes are TRBV20-1 and TRBJ1-2, with 7 bases lining up with TRBD1. V trimming: 0 bases; J trimming: 12 bases; junction bases outside the gene matches: 4. The CDR3 contains 11 residues. In germline, CDR1 is DFQATT, CDR2 SNEGSKA (reference sequence). The CDR3 reads CSAREDRRHTF. As DNA, the CDR3 is TGCAGTGCTAGAGAGGACAGGCGGCACACCTTC.

The rearrangement uses TRBV15 and TRBJ2-1; 9 bases line up with TRBD1. The ends lost 2 bases at V and 3 bases at J; junction bases unmatched: 8. The germline V gene has CDR1 LNHNV and CDR2 YYDKDF (reference sequence). The CDR3 spans 17 residues. The CDR3: CATSRPLTGGRYNEQFF. The CDR3 DNA is TGTGCCACCAGCAGACCACTAACAGGGGGCCGCTACAATGAGCAGTTCTTC. The whole variable domain, remainder taken from reference TRBV15 and TRBJ2-1, is DAMVIQNPRYQVTQFGKPVTLSCSQTLNHNVMYWYQQKSSQAPKLLFHYYDKDFNNEADTPDNFQSRRPNTSFCFLDIRSPGLGDTAMYLCATSRPLTGGRYNEQFFGPGTRLTVL.

The V and J genes are TRBV7-6 and TRBJ2-7; 8 bases are shared with TRBD1. V dropped 5 bases and J dropped 0; count of bases not matched to a gene: 6. CDR1 is SGHVS and CDR2 is FNYEAQ in the germline V gene. This CDR3 comprises 15 residues. The CDR3 spells CASSARDRSSYEQYF. As DNA, the CDR3 is TGTGCCAGCAGCGCCCGGGACAGGAGCTCCTACGAGCAGTACTTC.